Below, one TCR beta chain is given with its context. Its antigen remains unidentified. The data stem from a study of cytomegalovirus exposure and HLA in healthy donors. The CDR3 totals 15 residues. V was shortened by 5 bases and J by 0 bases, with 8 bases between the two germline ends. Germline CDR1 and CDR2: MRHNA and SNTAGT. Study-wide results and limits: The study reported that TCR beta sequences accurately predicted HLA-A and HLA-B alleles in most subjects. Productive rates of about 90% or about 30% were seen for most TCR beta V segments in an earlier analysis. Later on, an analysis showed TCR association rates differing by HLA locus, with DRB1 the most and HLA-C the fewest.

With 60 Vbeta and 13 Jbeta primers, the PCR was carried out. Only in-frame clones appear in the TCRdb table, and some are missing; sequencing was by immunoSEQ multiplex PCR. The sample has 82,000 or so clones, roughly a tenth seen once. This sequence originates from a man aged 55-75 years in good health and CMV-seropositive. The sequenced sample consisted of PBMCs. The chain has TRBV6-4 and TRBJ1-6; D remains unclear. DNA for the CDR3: TGTGCCAGCAGTCCCCCTAGCTCCTATAATTCACCCCTCCACTTT. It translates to CASSPPSSYNSPLHF.